This TCR beta chain emerged from a study of shared clonotypes between healthy human individuals. Findings and limits, study-wide: Only blood was sampled; tissue repertoires likely differ. In general, naive subsets displayed greater estimated richness than memory subsets did. When compared with the clonotypes that were shared by all four sorted-subset donors, the non-shared clonotypes turned out to have lower generation probabilities.

Germline V lookup: CDR1 SGHNT, CDR2 YYREEE (reference sequence). V was trimmed by 3 bases and J by 0 bases, leaving 8 bases between them. The CDR3 covers 14 residues. Concerning this clone: Its target is unknown. Other nucleotide sequences in the sample specify the same CDR3.

An assay was performed, and its level was deep. Sequencing was performed with immunoSEQ multiplex PCR; in TCRdb, only in-frame clones are kept and a portion is missing. Seen here are under 2.5 million clones, roughly 92% observed once, and the top ten hold 0.37%. The chain employs TRBV5-4 and TRBJ2-3; D assignment may be TRBD1 or TRBD2 (5 bases each). The sequenced sample was naive CD4+ T cells from PBMCs. Specified subset: CD45RA+ positively selected. This clonotype originated in a man between 18 and 35 years old in good health. Some clones in this sample may be carry-over from other donors' samples. CDR3 DNA: TGTGCCAGCAGCTCGGGGCGGAGCACAGATACGCAGTATTTT. This encodes CASSSGRSTDTQYF.